A selection of T cell receptor beta chains follows, all from one sample in a study of graft-versus-host responses after intestinal transplantation. Antigens for these TCRs are unknown. Sequencing used immunoSEQ multiplex PCR; TCRdb keeps in-frame clones, though not all of them. The sample records 98,000 or so clones, more than 75% being singletons. The starting material was unstimulated CD4+ T cells sorted from spleen or lymph node cells, obtained before intestinal transplant. Receptors originate from a human donor who received an intestinal transplant. CDR3s include the opening cysteine and the closing phenylalanine or tryptophan. The D gene is left open where the match is weak. The listing skips clone size in some rows; elsewhere it reads once, few, many or a size class.

j_call v_call d_call clone_size cdr3_aa cdr3_nt
TRBJ2-7 TRBV5-4 TRBD2 . CASSPGLAYEQYF TGTGCCAGCAGCCCGGGACTAGCCTACGAGCAGTACTTC
TRBJ1-6 TRBV4-1 TRBD1 . CASSQRQGTISYNSPLHF TGCGCCAGCAGCCAACGACAGGGGACAATCTCCTATAATTCACCCCTCCACTTT
TRBJ1-1 TRBV10-3 . . CAIKLGEGNTEAFF TGTGCCATCAAACTAGGCGAGGGGAACACTGAAGCTTTCTTT
TRBJ2-5 TRBV5-1 . . CASSFRTVQETQYF TGCGCCAGCAGCTTTAGGACTGTTCAAGAGACCCAGTACTTC
TRBJ2-1 TRBV6-1 . . CASSGTHSRNEQFF TGTGCCAGCAGCGGGACCCATAGTCGCAATGAGCAGTTCTTC
TRBJ2-7 TRBV4-2 TRBD2 . CASSQDFTFPGLAISYEQYF TGTGCCAGCAGCCAAGATTTCACTTTTCCGGGACTAGCCATCTCCTACGAGCAGTACTTC
TRBJ2-3 TRBV28 TRBD2 once CASSLLAAGTDTQYF TGTGCCAGCAGTTTACTAGCGGCAGGCACAGATACGCAGTATTTT
TRBJ2-7 TRBV13 . . CASSAGTPYEQYF TGTGCCAGCAGCGCCGGGACACCTTACGAGCAGTACTTC
TRBJ2-1 TRBV9 . once CASSVNQGGPNPLDEQFF TGTGCCAGCAGCGTAAATCAAGGGGGGCCTAACCCTTTGGATGAGCAGTTCTTC
TRBJ2-7 TRBV2 . . CASNTGVSSYEQYF TGTGCCAGCAATACGGGGGTGAGCTCCTACGAGCAGTACTTC
TRBJ2-5 TRBV7-2 TRBD1 . CASSLGLGQVQETQYF TGTGCCAGCAGCTTAGGTCTTGGACAGGTCCAAGAGACCCAGTACTTC
TRBJ2-1 TRBV28 TRBD1 . CASTTGGGNEQFF TGTGCCAGCACCACAGGGGGCGGGAATGAGCAGTTCTTC
TRBJ2-1 TRBV28 . . CASSYPSRGNEQFF TGTGCCAGCAGTTACCCAAGTCGAGGGAATGAGCAGTTCTTC
TRBJ2-5 TRBV4-1 TRBD2 few CASSQGAGETQYF TGCGCCAGCAGCCAAGGAGCGGGGGAGACCCAGTACTTC
TRBJ1-3 TRBV11-2 . . CASSIRGVSTLYSGNTIYF TGTGCCAGCAGTATAAGAGGAGTTAGTACCTTATACTCTGGAAACACCATATATTTT
TRBJ2-2 TRBV5-1 . . CASSLGTQNTGELFF TGCGCCAGCAGCTTAGGGACACAGAACACCGGGGAGCTGTTTTTT
TRBJ2-1 TRBV27 TRBD2 . CASSMSRGGHSEQFF TGTGCCAGCTCCATGAGCCGCGGGGGGCACAGTGAGCAGTTCTTC
TRBJ2-1 TRBV27 TRBD2 . CASSSLAGYNEQFF TGTGCCAGCAGTTCACTAGCGGGGTACAATGAGCAGTTCTTC
TRBJ2-7 TRBV19 . . CASQTGGSYEQYF TGTGCCAGTCAGACAGGCGGGTCCTACGAGCAGTACTTC
TRBJ2-1 TRBV5-1 . . CASSSVGGYNEQFF TGCGCCAGCAGCAGTGTGGGGGGTTACAATGAGCAGTTCTTC
TRBJ2-2 TRBV4-2 TRBD2 . CASSQTNGGDENTGELFF TGTGCCAGCAGCCAAACAAACGGGGGGGACGAGAACACCGGGGAGCTGTTTTTT
TRBJ2-7 TRBV5-1 . . CASSRDSVAYEQYF TGCGCCAGCAGCCGGGATAGCGTAGCATACGAGCAGTACTTC
TRBJ1-6 TRBV2 TRBD1 few CASTRTGDSPLHF TGTGCCAGCACTCGGACAGGGGATTCACCCCTCCACTTT
TRBJ2-1 TRBV20-1 . . CSGRGAGEQFF TGCAGTGGGAGGGGAGCGGGTGAGCAGTTCTTC
TRBJ2-6 TRBV4-2 . . CASSLGIQGNSGANVLTF TGTGCCAGCAGCCTAGGGATACAGGGAAACTCTGGGGCCAACGTCCTGACTTTC
TRBJ2-7 TRBV19 . once CASSIRLDNYEQYF TGTGCCAGTAGTATCCGGCTAGACAACTACGAGCAGTACTTC
TRBJ2-1 TRBV11-2 TRBD1 . CASSSTGASYNEQFF TGTGCCAGCAGCTCGACAGGGGCCTCCTACAATGAGCAGTTCTTC
TRBJ2-7 TRBV14 . . CASSHRKGSYEQYF TGTGCCAGCAGCCACAGAAAGGGGTCCTACGAGCAGTACTTC
TRBJ1-4 TRBV2 TRBD1 . CASRRTGGREKLFF TGTGCCAGCAGGAGGACAGGGGGACGTGAAAAACTGTTTTTT
TRBJ1-1 TRBV6-1 . . CASTVRATEAFF TGTGCCAGCACAGTCAGGGCGACTGAAGCTTTCTTT
TRBJ2-4 TRBV9 . . CASSLDGLPRDIQYF TGTGCCAGCAGCCTCGACGGCCTCCCGCGGGACATTCAGTACTTC
TRBJ1-2 TRBV5-1 . . CASSLNGDGYTF TGCGCCAGCAGCTTGAATGGGGATGGCTACACCTTC
TRBJ2-3 TRBV7-3 . . CASSFTGLITDTQYF TGTGCCAGCAGCTTTACCGGGCTCATCACAGATACGCAGTATTTT
TRBJ2-7 TRBV5-1 . . CASSLAANLYEQYF TGCGCCAGCAGCTTGGCGGCCAACCTCTACGAGCAGTACTTC
TRBJ2-7 TRBV4-1 TRBD1 . CASSPDRGWYEQYF TGCGCCAGCAGCCCTGACAGGGGTTGGTACGAGCAGTACTTC
TRBJ2-4 TRBV18 TRBD1 . CASSRNDRVGDIQYF TGTGCCAGCTCACGAAACGACAGGGTGGGGGACATTCAGTACTTC